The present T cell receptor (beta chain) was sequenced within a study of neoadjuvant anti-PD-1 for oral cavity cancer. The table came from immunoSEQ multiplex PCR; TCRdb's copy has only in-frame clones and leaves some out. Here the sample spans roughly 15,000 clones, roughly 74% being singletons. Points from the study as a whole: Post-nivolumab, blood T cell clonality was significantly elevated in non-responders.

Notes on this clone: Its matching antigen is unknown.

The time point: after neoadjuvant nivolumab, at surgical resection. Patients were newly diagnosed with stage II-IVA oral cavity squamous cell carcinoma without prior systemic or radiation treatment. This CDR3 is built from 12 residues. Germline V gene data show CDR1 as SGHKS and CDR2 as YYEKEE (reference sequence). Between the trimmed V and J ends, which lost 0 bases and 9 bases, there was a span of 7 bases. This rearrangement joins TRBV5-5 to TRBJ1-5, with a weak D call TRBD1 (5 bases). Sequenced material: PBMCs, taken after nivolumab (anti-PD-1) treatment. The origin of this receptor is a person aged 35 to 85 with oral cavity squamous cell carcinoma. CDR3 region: CASSLGTGPQHF. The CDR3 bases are TGTGCCAGCAGCTTGGGAACAGGGCCCCAGCATTTT.